The 2 T cell receptor beta chains in this list originate from one sample, sequenced in a study of cytomegalovirus exposure and HLA in healthy donors. With 60 Vbeta and 13 Jbeta primers, the PCR was carried out. Generated by immunoSEQ multiplex PCR, the TCRdb table keeps only in-frame clones and is missing some. The table records about 94,000 clones, about 80% of them present only once. The sequencing input was PBMCs. Every receptor here comes from a man aged 35 to 55 in good health and CMV-seropositive.

The chain couples TRBV2 to TRBJ2-1; possibly TRBD2 for D (6 bases). The V gene lost 2 bases and the J gene lost 6 bases, with 14 bases spanning the gap. CDR1 is SNHLY, CDR2 FYNNEI, per germline. The CDR3 spans 15 residues. CDR3 nucleotides: TGTGCCAGCAGTGAATATGGCGGGGCCCTCAATGAGCAGTTCTTC. Translating it yields CASSEYGGALNEQFF. The variable domain in full, completed from reference TRBV2 and TRBJ2-1, reads EPEVTQTPSHQVTQMGQEVILRCVPISNHLYFYWYRQILGQKVEFLVSFYNNEISEKSEIFDDQFSVERPDGSNFTLKIRSTKLEDSAMYFCASSEYGGALNEQFFGPGTRLTVL.

This clone has more than one count but fewer than ten. CDR3 DNA: TGCGCCAGCAGCTTGACAGGGGTGAGAACTGAAGCTTTCTTT. Its protein product is CASSLTGVRTEAFF. The J gene is TRBJ1-1, the V gene TRBV5-1, with 7 bases aligning to TRBD1. Trimming at V came to 1 base and at J to 5 bases, leaving 5 bases not matched to a gene. The CDR3 loop spans 14 amino acids. Germline V gene sequence: CDR1 SGHRS, CDR2 YFSETQ.